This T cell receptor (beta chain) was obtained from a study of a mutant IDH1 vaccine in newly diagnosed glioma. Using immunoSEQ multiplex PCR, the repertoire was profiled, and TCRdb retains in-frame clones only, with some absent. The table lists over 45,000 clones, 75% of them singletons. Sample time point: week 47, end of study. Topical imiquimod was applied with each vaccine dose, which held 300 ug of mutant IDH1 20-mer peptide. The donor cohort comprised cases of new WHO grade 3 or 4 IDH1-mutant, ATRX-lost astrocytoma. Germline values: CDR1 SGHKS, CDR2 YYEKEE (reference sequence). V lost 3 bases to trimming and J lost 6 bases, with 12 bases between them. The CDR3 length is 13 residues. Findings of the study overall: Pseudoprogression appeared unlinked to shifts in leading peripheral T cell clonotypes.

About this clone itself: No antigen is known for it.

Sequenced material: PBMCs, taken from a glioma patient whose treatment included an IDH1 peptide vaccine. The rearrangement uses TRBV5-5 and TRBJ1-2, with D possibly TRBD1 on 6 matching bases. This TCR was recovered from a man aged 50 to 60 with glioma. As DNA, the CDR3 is TGTGCCAGCAGCTCCCCCGGGGGCAATGGCTACACCTTC. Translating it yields CASSSPGGNGYTF.